These T cell receptor beta chains were read from a single sample in a study of STAT3 mutations in large granular lymphocyte leukemia. TCRdb's table, derived via immunoSEQ multiplex PCR, lists solely in-frame clones and lacks some. The sample gives over a thousand clones, around 70% of which show up once; 7.5% to 10% is in the top ten. Material for sequencing was peripheral blood mononuclear cells. These receptors originate from a woman aged 65 to 85 with T-cell large granular lymphocyte leukemia. Some clones in this sample may be carry-over from other donors' samples. Each CDR3 is given with its conserved first and last residue. A D gene is named only where the DNA matches it firmly. A row's size may be missing; if present it is once, few, many or a size class.

j_gene | abundance | v_gene | d_gene | CDR3aa | CDR3nt
TRBJ2-5 | - | TRBV5-4 | - | CASSLAAEARETQYF | TGTGCCAGCAGCTTGGCGGCAGAGGCTCGGGAGACCCAGTACTTC
TRBJ2-7 | once | TRBV27 | TRBD1 | CASSFGQGDEQYF | TGTGCCAGCAGTTTCGGACAGGGTGACGAGCAGTACTTC
TRBJ2-7 | - | TRBV10-3 | - | CAISEFQGPYEQYF | TGTGCCATCAGTGAGTTCCAGGGACCCTACGAGCAGTACTTC
TRBJ2-1 | - | TRBV15 | TRBD2 | CATSTPMGGVSYNEQFF | TGTGCCACCAGCACCCCCATGGGGGGGGTCTCCTACAATGAGCAGTTCTTC
TRBJ1-6 | - | TRBV4-3 | - | CASSQYGGGNSPLHF | TGCGCCAGCAGCCAATATGGGGGGGGGAATTCACCCCTCCACTTT
TRBJ2-7 | - | TRBV5-1 | TRBD1 | CASSRDSTSSYEQYF | TGCGCCAGCAGTAGGGACAGCACGAGCTCCTACGAGCAGTACTTC
TRBJ1-3 | few | TRBV6-5 | - | CASSYAGYGNTIYF | TGTGCCAGCAGTTACGCGGGGTACGGTAACACCATATATTTT
TRBJ1-2 | - | TRBV6-5 | TRBD1 | CASSYRSQGARGYTF | TGTGCCAGCAGTTACCGTTCCCAGGGGGCGCGAGGCTACACCTTC
TRBJ2-5 | - | TRBV7-9 | - | CASSLDAWGTQYF | TGTGCCAGCAGCTTAGATGCCTGGGGGACCCAGTACTTC
TRBJ2-3 | - | TRBV5-1 | - | CASSLEGAGDTQYF | TGCGCCAGCAGCTTGGAAGGGGCCGGAGATACGCAGTATTTT
TRBJ1-1 | - | TRBV6-5 | TRBD1 | CASSGTGVVGTEAFF | TGTGCCAGCAGCGGCACAGGGGTTGTTGGCACTGAAGCTTTCTTT
TRBJ1-6 | - | TRBV5-1 | TRBD1 | CASSSTGGITSPLHF | TGCGCCAGCAGCTCCACAGGGGGCATCACTTCACCCCTCCACTTT
TRBJ2-5 | - | TRBV5-4 | - | CASSLQGRGETQYF | TGTGCCAGCAGCTTACAGGGGCGGGGGGAGACCCAGTACTTC
TRBJ2-2 | - | TRBV5-1 | TRBD2 | CASSDRAGTRISTGELFF | TGCGCCAGCAGCGATAGAGCCGGGACTAGGATCTCCACCGGGGAGCTGTTTTTT
TRBJ2-4 | - | TRBV28 | - | CASSPPPAAGNIQYF | TGTGCCAGCAGTCCTCCGCCTGCCGCGGGGAACATTCAGTACTTC
TRBJ1-2 | - | TRBV4-3 | - | CASSQDLAAGYTF | TGCGCCAGCAGCCAAGATCTAGCAGCCGGCTACACCTTC
TRBJ1-6 | - | TRBV5-5 | TRBD1 | CASSIPGQMNSPLHF | TGTGCCAGCAGCATACCGGGACAGATGAATTCACCCCTCCACTTT
TRBJ2-2 | - | TRBV7-8 | - | CASSQGPTAGTNTGELFF | TGTGCCAGCAGCCAGGGTCCTACCGCGGGCACGAACACCGGGGAGCTGTTTTTT